These 29 T cell receptor beta chains were all obtained from the same sample, sequenced in a study of T cell changes during pregnancy in multiple sclerosis. This table comes from immunoSEQ multiplex PCR, and its TCRdb copy is limited to in-frame clones, with some not included. The data show tens of thousands of clones, about 91% seen once. The sequences come from CD4+ T cells from peripheral blood mononuclear cells, collected in the first trimester of pregnancy. The origin of the receptors is a female donor in good health, enrolled as a control in a pregnancy study.

V and J are TRBV9 and TRBJ1-3; possibly TRBD1 for D (6 bases). The germline CDR1 and CDR2 sequences are SGDLS and YYNGEE. Trimming shortened V by 4 bases and J by 2 bases, and 10 bases separated the two germline ends. The CDR3 is 14 residues long. CDR3 protein: CASSTAGAGNTIYF. The CDR3 coding sequence is TGTGCCAGCAGCACTGCAGGGGCTGGAAACACCATATATTTT. Complete variable domain (other parts from reference TRBV9 and TRBJ1-3): DSGVTQTPKHLITATGQRVTLRCSPRSGDLSVYWYQQSLDQGLQFLIQYYNGEERAKGNILERFSAQQFPDLHSELNLSSLELGDSALYFCASSTAGAGNTIYFGEGSWLTVV.

The genes are TRBV5-6 and TRBJ1-2; possibly TRBD1 for D (6 bases). V lost 3 bases to trimming and J lost 5 bases, with 8 bases between them. This CDR3 contains 12 residues. CDR1 SGHDT and CDR2 YYEEEE come from the germline V gene. CDR3 in amino acids: CASSSGQYGYTF. DNA for the CDR3: TGTGCCAGCAGCTCCGGACAGTATGGCTACACCTTC.

The chain combines TRBV6-5 with TRBJ1-5, with D hard to call. Per germline, CDR1 MNHEY and CDR2 SVGAGI. CDR3 length: 14 amino acids. The V end was cut by 6 bases, the J end by 2 bases, with 11 bases between. CDR3 sequence reads: CASSVLSGNQPQHF. In DNA, the CDR3 is TGTGCCAGCAGCGTTCTCTCGGGCAATCAGCCCCAGCATTTT.

The rearrangement joins TRBV15 to TRBJ1-5; D ambiguous. CDR3 length equals 13 residues. Germline CDR1 is LNHNV and CDR2 is YYDKDF (reference sequence). V lost 0 bases and J lost 10, with 10 bases in between. CDR3 in DNA: TGTGCCACCAGCAGAGATCGGAGTTTCCCCCAGCATTTT. Encoded protein: CATSRDRSFPQHF.

A single count supports this clone. V is TRBV7-2 and J is TRBJ2-7; the match to TRBD1 covers 9 bases. The V gene end was trimmed by 6 bases and the J gene end by 3 bases; junction bases not matched to a gene: 9. The CDR3 sequence is 15 residues long. CDR1 is SGHTA and CDR2 is FQGNSA in the germline V gene. The CDR3 sequence: CASSYTGTGNYEQYF. CDR3 DNA sequence: TGTGCCAGCAGTTATACAGGGACAGGGAACTACGAGCAGTACTTC. Looking up the rest from reference TRBV7-2 and TRBJ2-7 gives the full variable domain: GAGVSQSPSNKVTEKGKDVELRCDPISGHTALYWYRQSLGQGLEFLIYFQGNSAPDKSGLPSDRFSAERTGGSVSTLTIQRTQQEDSAVYLCASSYTGTGNYEQYFGPGTRLTVT.

The chain combines TRBV25-1 with TRBJ1-3; TRBD1 matches 7 bases. The germline gives CDR1 MGHDK, CDR2 SYGVNS. Trimming at V came to 3 bases and at J to 2 bases, leaving 1 base not matched to a gene. The CDR3 is made up of 14 amino acids. CDR3 bases: TGTGCCAGCAGTGACGGGACAGCTGGAAACACCATATATTTT. Encoded protein: CASSDGTAGNTIYF.

This clone was seen once. V and J are TRBV7-2 and TRBJ1-2, with 7 nucleotides matching TRBD1. Germline V CDR1 and CDR2: SGHTA, FQGNSA. CDR3 length: 15 residues. The trim removed 5 bases at V and 0 bases at J, leaving 6 bases unmatched. The CDR3 coding sequence is TGTGCCAGCAGCGGTCGGCAGGGGGCTAACTATGGCTACACCTTC. Translation: CASSGRQGANYGYTF.

This clone was counted a single time. The chain links TRBV7-2 to TRBJ1-1; D call uncertain. This CDR3 region has 14 residues. Germline V lookup: CDR1 SGHTA, CDR2 FQGNSA. The V gene lost 0 bases and the J gene lost 0 bases, with 5 bases spanning the gap. Here the CDR3 reads CASSLAVLNTEAFF. The CDR3 nucleotides read TGTGCCAGCAGCTTAGCTGTCTTGAACACTGAAGCTTTCTTT.

This clone has just a few counts. The rearrangement links TRBV30 to TRBJ1-1, with D perhaps TRBD1 (6 bases). V shed 4 bases and J shed 1 base, with 16 bases lying between them. From germline, CDR1 is GTSNPN and CDR2 SVGIG (reference sequence). This CDR3 contains 15 residues. The CDR3 bases are TGTGCCTGGAAATCTTTCGACAGGAGGAACACTGAAGCTTTCTTT. This sequence encodes CAWKSFDRRNTEAFF.

In its sample, this clone was seen once. J is TRBJ2-3 and V is TRBV21-1; the table assigns TRBD2, which was not confirmed against the DNA. TRBV21-1 is designated a pseudogene. The CDR3 is 18 residues long. The CDR3, as DNA: TGTGCCAGCAGCAAAGAGGGTTGGGGACTAGCGTTGACAGATACGCAGTATTTT. This translates into CASSKEGWGLALTDTQYF.

The genes are TRBV5-1 and TRBJ1-1; D not certain. Germline V CDR1 and CDR2: SGHRS, YFSETQ. The CDR3 runs 15 residues. V was pared by 4 bases and J by 1 base, with 14 bases between. The CDR3 nucleotides read TGCGCCAGCAGCCCCTTCTTGGCATCGAACACTGAAGCTTTCTTT. It codes for CASSPFLASNTEAFF.

The CDR3 is CASSGGTGPHYGYTF. In nucleotides, the CDR3 is TGTGCCAGCAGCGGGGGGACAGGGCCTCACTATGGCTACACCTTC. The chain links TRBV7-9 to TRBJ1-2; 9 bases are a match to TRBD1. The length of the CDR3 is 15 residues. The trim removed 5 bases at V and 3 bases at J, leaving 7 bases unmatched. CDR1 is SEHNR and CDR2 is FQNEAQ in the germline V gene (reference sequence). The complete variable domain, with remaining parts taken from reference TRBV7-9 and TRBJ1-2, reads DTGVSQNPRHKITKRGQNVTFRCDPISEHNRLYWYRQTLGQGPEFLTYFQNEAQLEKSRLLSDRFSAERPKGSFSTLEIQRTEQGDSAMYLCASSGGTGPHYGYTFGSGTRLTVV.

The CDR3 loop is CASSNRDRGVYEQYF. The DNA for the CDR3 is TGTGCCAGCAGCAACAGGGACAGGGGAGTTTACGAGCAGTACTTC. The V and J genes are TRBV5-4 and TRBJ2-7, with 10 bases fitting TRBD1. CDR3 size: 15 residues. V was pared by 4 bases and J by 4 bases, with 8 bases of the junction left unmatched. Germline assignment: CDR1 SGHNT and CDR2 YYREEE (reference sequence).

This chain joins TRBV6-4 and TRBJ2-7; TRBD1 agrees at 9 bases. The CDR3 contains 16 residues. Germline CDR1 is MRHNA and CDR2 is SNTAGT. Trimming removed 5 bases from V and 5 bases from J; junction bases left unmatched: 13. The DNA of the CDR3 is TGTGCCAGCAGTCTCCTCCGGGACAGGGATGCGGACGAGCAGTACTTC. It codes for CASSLLRDRDADEQYF.

This clone has a single count. The chain uses TRBV5-4 and TRBJ2-7; D is unclear. V dropped 3 bases and J dropped 2 bases, with 9 bases sitting between them. Germline V gene sequence: CDR1 SGHNT, CDR2 YYREEE (reference sequence). The CDR3 covers 13 residues. The CDR3 spells CASSSALPYEQYF. As DNA, the CDR3 is TGTGCCAGCAGCTCAGCGTTGCCCTACGAGCAGTACTTC.

V gene TRBV13 combines with J gene TRBJ1-2; no clear D. In germline, CDR1 is PRHDT, CDR2 FYEKMQ (reference sequence). The CDR3 spans 18 residues. V was clipped by 5 bases and J by 1 base, with 23 bases between them. The CDR3 reads CASSQIGLFPWSNYGYTF. The CDR3 nucleotides are TGTGCCAGCAGCCAGATAGGCCTATTCCCTTGGAGTAACTATGGCTACACCTTC.

This clone came up once. A read error may account for a junction end that differs from germline. This sequence joins TRBV5-6 and TRBJ1-6; possible D gene TRBD1, 5 bases. The CDR3 is 14 residues long. Germline loops: CDR1 SGHDT, CDR2 YYEEEE. The CDR3: CASTLRDSNSPLHF. The CDR3 nucleotides read TGTGCCAGCACCTTGCGCGACAGTAATTCACCCCTCCACTTT.

V is TRBV5-8 and J is TRBJ1-5, with D unclear. The CDR3 is 12 amino acids. Germline loops: CDR1 SGHTS, CDR2 YDEGEE. The V end lost 2 bases, the J end lost 5 bases, and 5 bases lay between the germline ends. DNA for the CDR3: TGTGCCAGCAGCTTTCGAGATCAGCCCCAGCATTTT. The encoded protein is CASSFRDQPQHF.

In this sample, this clone turned up once. The chain has TRBV30 and TRBJ1-5; D call uncertain. Germline CDR1 reads GTSNPN; CDR2 reads SVGIG (reference sequence). Trimming removed 4 bases at V and 4 bases at J, with 8 bases between. CDR3 length equals 12 residues. CDR3 nucleotides: TGTGCCTGGATATACTGTAATCAGCCCCAGCATTTT. Protein product: CAWIYCNQPQHF.

The genes are TRBV5-1 and TRBJ2-7, with 7 bases identical to TRBD1. CDR1 and CDR2 from the germline V gene are SGHRS and YFSETQ. V shed 6 bases, J shed 3 bases, and the junction held 12 bases outside the gene matches. CDR3 length: 15 residues. CDR3 bases: TGCGCCAGCAAGCCCGGGACAGTGAGTGACTACGAGCAGTACTTC. It is translated as CASKPGTVSDYEQYF.

There are a few counts of this clone. The genes are TRBV6-5 and TRBJ1-1, with no clear D. The CDR3 spans 12 residues. Germline V gives CDR1 MNHEY, CDR2 SVGAGI. The ends were cut back, 6 bases at V and 0 bases at J, with 5 bases in the middle. The CDR3 loop is CASRRVNTEAFF. CDR3 DNA: TGTGCCAGCAGGCGTGTGAACACTGAAGCTTTCTTT.

V usage is TRBV5-1 and J usage is TRBJ2-7; D possibly corresponds to TRBD1 (5 bases). The CDR3 covers 12 residues. V was clipped by 0 bases and J by 6 bases, with 7 bases between them. Germline-derived CDR1 and CDR2 are SGHRS and YFSETQ. CDR3 amino acids: CASSLDRSEQYF. The CDR3 region has the DNA TGCGCCAGCAGCTTGGACAGGAGCGAGCAGTACTTC.

This clone was seen just once. The chain carries TRBV18 and TRBJ1-2, with D tentatively TRBD1 (6 bases). V lost 5 bases and J lost 6, with 10 bases in between. The CDR3 loop spans 12 amino acids. CDR1 and CDR2 (germline): KGHSH, LQKENI. This chain's CDR3 is CASSEQGNGYTF. CDR3 sequence (DNA): TGTGCCAGCTCAGAGCAGGGGAATGGCTACACCTTC.

The rearrangement uses TRBV2 and TRBJ1-5, with 7 bases that match TRBD1. After removal of 8 bases from V and 2 bases from J, the junction contained 9 bases not matched to a gene. The CDR3 length is 15 residues. Germline CDR1 is SNHLY and CDR2 is FYNNEI. The CDR3 region has the DNA TGTGCCAGCCGAAAAAACCAGGGGGGCAATCAGCCCCAGCATTTT. This gives the protein CASRKNQGGNQPQHF.

For the CDR3, the DNA is TGTGCCAGCAGGGGCACTGGAAACACAGGGGCTAGCACCCTCTACGAGCAGTACTTC. Amino acid sequence: CASRGTGNTGASTLYEQYF. The rearrangement joins TRBV28 to TRBJ2-7; 7 positions agree with TRBD1. V shed 6 bases and J 3 bases; nucleotides not matched to a gene: 23. This CDR3 comprises 19 residues. The germline CDR1 and CDR2 sequences are MDHEN and SYDVKM.

This chain connects TRBV5-8 to TRBJ1-4; the D is unclear. Germline CDR1 reads SGHTS; CDR2 reads YDEGEE. This CDR3 contains 16 residues. Trimming shortened V by 0 bases and J by 0 bases, and 9 bases separated the two germline ends. The CDR3 loop reads CASSLGRGTTNEKLFF. CDR3 in DNA: TGTGCCAGCAGCTTGGGACGAGGAACAACTAATGAAAAACTGTTTTTT.

The chain joins TRBV2 to TRBJ2-7; TRBD2 agrees at 8 bases. Germline CDR1 and CDR2: SNHLY and FYNNEI. CDR3 length: 14 residues. The V segment lost 6 bases and the J segment 0 bases; nucleotides outside the gene matches: 4. In DNA form, the CDR3 reads TGTGCCAGCAGGAGACTAGCGTCCTCCTACGAGCAGTACTTC. Translation gives CASRRLASSYEQYF. Looking up the rest from reference TRBV2 and TRBJ2-7 gives the full variable domain: EPEVTQTPSHQVTQMGQEVILRCVPISNHLYFYWYRQILGQKVEFLVSFYNNEISEKSEIFDDQFSVERPDGSNFTLKIRSTKLEDSAMYFCASRRLASSYEQYFGPGTRLTVT.

For the CDR3, the DNA is TGTGCCAGCAACGAGGGAGACAGGGGCCCTGGAGCTTTCTTT. Residues: CASNEGDRGPGAFF. The chain carries TRBV4-2 and TRBJ1-1; TRBD1 aligns across 8 bases. The CDR3 consists of 14 residues. J was trimmed by 10 bases and V by 7 bases; bases with no gene match: 14. Germline loops: CDR1 LGHNA, CDR2 YNFKEQ.

The V and J genes are TRBV7-9 and TRBJ1-5, with a weak D call TRBD1 (5 bases). Per the germline V gene, CDR1 is SEHNR and CDR2 is FQNEAQ (reference sequence). The CDR3 is 14 amino acids. Deletions cut 3 bases from V and 7 bases from J, with 13 bases between. The CDR3 reads CASSFQGSRQPQHF. The CDR3 nucleotides are TGTGCCAGCAGCTTTCAGGGCTCCAGACAGCCCCAGCATTTT.